This TCR beta chain was documented in a study of blood T cell repertoires in COVID-19. For the study at large: Samples taken during acute and convalescent COVID-19 were collected in the United States, Italy and Spain.

Method: immunoSEQ multiplex PCR; TCRdb's copy keeps in-frame clones and lacks some. The repertoire holds 200,000 to 250,000 clones, with about four fifths as singletons. Donors were grouped by their self-reported clinical history. This TCR came from a man aged 55-75 years who had recovered from COVID-19. The sequencing sample was made of PBMCs or T cells enriched from blood (not recorded which).

The CDR3 loop reads CAGSDRGYEQYF. CDR3 nucleotides: TGTGCCGGTTCGGACAGGGGCTACGAGCAGTACTTC. This rearrangement joins TRBV7-9 to TRBJ2-7, with 9 bases aligning to TRBD1. The V gene's germline CDR1 is SEHNR and CDR2 FQNEAQ (reference sequence). The CDR3 contains 12 residues. V lost 11 bases to trimming and J lost 3 bases; unmatched junction nucleotides: 5. Supplemented by reference TRBV7-9 and TRBJ2-7, the full variable domain reads DTGVSQNPRHKITKRGQNVTFRCDPISEHNRLYWYRQTLGQGPEFLTYFQNEAQLEKSRLLSDRFSAERPKGSFSTLEIQRTEQGDSAMYLCAGSDRGYEQYFGPGTRLTVT.